The 30 T cell receptor beta chains below all came from one sample that was sequenced in a study of tissue T cells after allogeneic stem cell transplantation (dated by TCRdb to 2021 to 2024). Preparation of the library involved the immunoSEQ multiplex PCR assay. The source is immuneACCESS, and TCRdb retained only in-frame sequences with V and J called. Part of the clones is not carried over; for the studies checked, unresolved V genes explain less than half of this, and the remainder is unexplained. This sample has 2,000 to 3,000 clones in its table, and more than 45% of those were observed once. The ten largest clones represent approximately 15% of the sample. The time point label on this specimen signifies: mouse harvest day 14 after allogeneic transplant. Each mouse graft consisted of 10^7 T-cell-depleted bone marrow cells plus 10^6 splenic CD5+ T cells and was given by tail vein injection. Sequenced material: gut tissue. The receptors were sampled from a female BALB/c mouse given C57BL/6 T cells with graft-versus-host disease after an allogeneic hematopoietic cell transplant.

About this clone: Genes and germline are mouse. The sequenced fragment ends 1 residue before the CDR3 boundary, so the rest is inferred from the germline J gene. J is TRBJ1-3 and V is TRBV26, with a weak D call TRBD1 (6 bases). The ends were cut back, 4 bases at V and 0 bases at J, with 7 bases in the middle. This CDR3 contains 14 residues. The germline V gene encodes CDR1 KGHPV and CDR2 FQNQEV (reference sequence). CDR3 DNA (partial): TGTGCCAGCAGTCAGGGGGATTCTGGAAATACGCTCTAT. Protein sequence: CASSQGDSGNTLY. The full CDR3 reads CASSQGDSGNTLYF.

Comment on this clone: Mouse gene names and germline throughout. Sequencing ends 1 residue short of the CDR3 end; the germline J gene provides the rest. The gene calls are TRBV13-2 and TRBJ2-1; 9 bases agree with TRBD1. V lost 0 bases and J lost 2; bases outside the gene matches: 3. The CDR3 is made up of 16 amino acids. Germline lookup yields CDR1 NNHNN and CDR2 SYGAGS (reference sequence). The part of the CDR3 DNA that was read is TGTGCCAGCGGTGATGCAAGGGACAGGGACTATGCTGAGCAGTTC. Protein sequence: CASGDARDRDYAEQF. The whole CDR3 sequence is CASGDARDRDYAEQFF.

As to this clone: These gene names are mouse names. Read data end 1 residue before the CDR3 end; the end is taken from the germline J gene. The rearrangement links TRBV1 to TRBJ2-2; D tentatively reads TRBD1 or TRBD2 (5 bases each). V shed 5 bases and J shed 0 bases, with 7 bases lying between them. CDR3 length equals 14 residues. Germline V gives CDR1 NSQYPW, CDR2 LRSPGD (reference sequence). The CDR3 protein is CTCSLGPNTGQLYF. CDR3 DNA (partial): TGCACCTGCAGTTTGGGGCCAAACACCGGGCAGCTCTAC.

As concerns this clone: Mouse germline and gene names are used. Sequencing ends 1 residue short of the CDR3 end; the germline J gene provides the rest. The chain links TRBV26 to TRBJ2-4, with D possibly TRBD1 on 6 matching bases. This CDR3 region has 16 residues. Germline loops: CDR1 KGHPV, CDR2 FQNQEV (reference sequence). Trimming pared 2 bases from V and 0 bases from J, leaving 12 bases between. CDR3 sequence: CASSLGTGRSQNTLYF. The DNA read from the CDR3 is TGTGCCAGCAGTCTGGGAACAGGGAGGAGTCAAAACACCTTGTAC.

Turning to this clone: Gene names are mouse gene names. The CDR3 extends 1 residue past the end of the read, so its final part is completed from the germline J gene. This rearrangement joins TRBV26 to TRBJ1-2; a weak D match, TRBD1 (6 bases). The germline V gene has CDR1 KGHPV and CDR2 FQNQEV (reference sequence). Trimming cost V 7 bases and J 3 bases, with 12 bases left between them. There are 13 residues in the CDR3. CDR3 protein: CASIRDTYSDYTF. The CDR3 bases that were read are TGTGCCAGCATCCGGGACACTTACTCCGACTACACC. Drawing the rest from reference TRBV26 and TRBJ1-2, the complete variable domain is NSKVIQTPRYLVKGQGQKAKMRCIPEKGHPVVFWYQQNKNNEFKFLINFQNQEVLQQIDMTEKRFSAECPSNSPCSLEIQSSEAGDSALYLCASIRDTYSDYTFGSGTRLLVI.

By its share, this clone is large. The gene symbols are mouse symbols. Read data end 1 residue before the CDR3 end; the end is taken from the germline J gene. This chain links TRBV13-3 with TRBJ2-7, with D unresolved. The ends were cut back, 0 bases at V and 4 bases at J, with 2 bases in the middle. The CDR3 sequence is 11 residues long. Germline assignment: CDR1 NNHDY and CDR2 SYVADS. CDR3 DNA, as far as it was read: TGTGCCAGCAGTGATGGGTATGAACAGTAC. It specifies CASSDGYEQY. The whole CDR3 protein is CASSDGYEQYF.

Comments on this clone: A much larger clone lies one base from this, so it may be a read error. Gene names are mouse gene names. Read data end 1 residue before the CDR3 end; the end is taken from the germline J gene. V usage is TRBV13-2 and J usage is TRBJ2-5, with 12 bases fitting TRBD2. Germline lookup yields CDR1 NNHNN and CDR2 SYGAGS (reference sequence). J was trimmed by 2 bases and V by 5 bases; bases with no gene match: 6. The CDR3 has 16 residues. The part of the CDR3 DNA that was read is TGTGCCAGCGGGACCGGGACTGGGGGGCCCCAAGACACCCAGTAC. Protein sequence: CASGTGTGGPQDTQY. The whole CDR3 region reads CASGTGTGGPQDTQYF.

Note on this clone: Germline and genes: mouse. The CDR3 spells CARQGETLYF. The CDR3 DNA, read in part, is TGTGCCCGACAGGGAGAAACGCTGTAT. The chain joins TRBV2 to TRBJ2-3, with 7 bases lining up with TRBD1. The CDR3 end is not reached by the read, which stops 1 residue before it; the germline J gene fills it in. The germline gives CDR1 LGHNA, CDR2 YSYQKL. V was pared by 11 bases and J by 5 bases, with 1 base of the junction left unmatched. The CDR3 totals 10 residues.

Concerning this clone itself: Gene names are the mouse ones. The CDR3 goes on 1 residue after the read ends, and that part is filled in from the germline J gene. This chain joins TRBV26 and TRBJ2-7; D might be TRBD2 (6 bases). The V and J ends lost 1 base and 7 bases respectively, with 8 bases between them. CDR1 KGHPV and CDR2 FQNQEV come from the germline V gene (reference sequence). This CDR3 region has 12 residues. This CDR3 reads CASSLWGEEQYF. The DNA read from the CDR3 is TGTGCCAGCAGTCTGTGGGGGGAGGAACAGTAC.

This clone was observed a few times. Germline and genes here are mouse. The missing CDR3 end, 1 residue past where the read stops, is filled in from the germline J gene. This sequence joins TRBV12-1 and TRBJ2-4; either TRBD1 or TRBD2 may supply D (6 bases each). V lost 0 bases, J lost 7 bases, and 10 bases lay in between. This CDR3 contains 13 residues. Germline V gene data show CDR1 as SGHSN and CDR2 as HYEKVE. CDR3 DNA (partial): TGTGCCAGCTCTCTCCGGGGGCTGGACACCTTGTAC. This translates into CASSLRGLDTLY. From start to end, the CDR3 is CASSLRGLDTLYF.

This clone was observed once. Genes here carry mouse names. The CDR3 end lies 1 residue beyond the end of the read and is filled in from the germline J gene. V usage is TRBV26 and J usage is TRBJ2-3, with 7 bases matching TRBD1. J lost 0 bases, V lost 4 bases, and 4 bases had no gene match. Germline CDR1 is KGHPV and CDR2 is FQNQEV (reference sequence). This CDR3 has 15 residues. This CDR3 is CASSRGQSSAETLYF. The CDR3 DNA, read in part, is TGTGCCAGCAGTCGGGGACAGTCTAGTGCAGAAACGCTGTAT.

As for this clone: These gene names are mouse names. The read comes to an end 1 residue before the CDR3 does, leaving the germline J gene to fill in the end. The V and J genes are TRBV31 and TRBJ2-4; 9 nucleotides align to TRBD2. The CDR3 is 16 amino acids. CDR1 and CDR2 (germline): GKSSPN, SITVG. V trimming: 0 bases; J trimming: 0 bases; junction bases outside the gene matches: 4. The part of the CDR3 DNA that was read is TGTGCCTGGAGTCTAGTGGGACTGGGCAGTCAAAACACCTTGTAC. It translates to CAWSLVGLGSQNTLY. The whole CDR3 protein is CAWSLVGLGSQNTLYF.

This clone is medium-sized. The genes are named according to mouse. The CDR3 goes on 1 residue after the read ends, and that part is filled in from the germline J gene. The chain combines TRBV15 with TRBJ1-4, with D perhaps matching TRBD1 (5 bases). The V end was cut by 3 bases, the J end by 0 bases, with 8 bases between. This CDR3 contains 15 residues. Germline V gene lookup returns CDR1 SGHND and CDR2 FRSKSL. CDR3 DNA (partial): TGTGCCAGCAGTTTGGCAGGGCTTTCCAACGAAAGATTATTT. The encoded protein is CASSLAGLSNERLF. The complete CDR3 protein is CASSLAGLSNERLFF.

This clone counts as large. Gene labels here are mouse ones. From the germline J gene comes the end of the CDR3, since the read stops 1 residue before it. The rearrangement uses TRBV13-3 and TRBJ2-1; 7 nucleotides align to TRBD2. J gave up 1 base and V 3 bases, and 4 bases lay outside the gene matches. Germline loops: CDR1 NNHDY, CDR2 SYVADS. The CDR3 is made up of 15 amino acids. The CDR3 sequence is CASSAGGVNYAEQFF. The sequenced part of the CDR3 DNA is TGTGCCAGCAGTGCGGGGGGGGTAAACTATGCTGAGCAGTTC.

As to this clone: Gene labels here are mouse ones. From the germline J gene comes the end of the CDR3, since the read stops 1 residue before it. The chain carries TRBV3 and TRBJ2-7; 9 bases agree with TRBD2. This CDR3 has 14 residues. CDR1 SNHLY and CDR2 FYNGKV come from the germline V gene (reference sequence). V trimming: 1 base; J trimming: 4 bases; junction bases outside the gene matches: 2. This chain's CDR3 is CASSLETGGYEQYF. The covered CDR3 bases are TGTGCCAGCAGCTTAGAGACTGGGGGTTATGAACAGTAC.

As for this clone: Gene names refer to mouse genes. CDR3 in amino acids: CASSVRGSTGQLYF. The covered CDR3 bases are TGTGCCAGCAGTGTCAGGGGGTCCACCGGGCAGCTCTAC. The rearrangement links TRBV19 to TRBJ2-2; TRBD1 matches at 7 bases. The missing CDR3 end, 1 residue past where the read stops, is filled in from the germline J gene. The germline CDR1 and CDR2 sequences are FNHDT and SITEND (reference sequence). J was trimmed by 4 bases and V by 4 bases; bases with no gene match: 4. The CDR3 loop spans 14 amino acids.

Concerning this clone itself: The gene symbols are mouse symbols. From the germline J gene comes the end of the CDR3, since the read stops 1 residue before it. The chain has TRBV3 and TRBJ1-1; D gene uncertain. Germline CDR1 is SNHLY and CDR2 is FYNGKV (reference sequence). The CDR3 length is 13 residues. Trimming removed 3 bases from V and 0 bases from J, with 5 bases in between. Partial CDR3 DNA: TGTGCCAGCAGCTTCAGTGCAAACACAGAAGTCTTC. Its translation: CASSFSANTEVF. The entire CDR3 protein is CASSFSANTEVFF.

In the case of this clone: Germline and genes here are mouse. Coverage ceases 1 residue before the CDR3 finishes, and the germline J gene fills in the end. The chain combines TRBV26 with TRBJ2-1; D remains unclear. Germline CDR1 reads KGHPV; CDR2 reads FQNQEV (reference sequence). The CDR3 loop spans 12 amino acids. Trimming left V 4 bases short and J 4 bases short, with 5 bases between. Partial CDR3 DNA: TGTGCCAGCAGTCAGGGATATGCTGAGCAGTTC. It yields the protein CASSQGYAEQF. The full CDR3 reads CASSQGYAEQFF.

In regard to this clone: The gene names here belong to mouse. The sequenced fragment ends 1 residue before the CDR3 boundary, so the rest is inferred from the germline J gene. V and J are TRBV26 and TRBJ2-2, with D unresolved. Germline V gives CDR1 KGHPV, CDR2 FQNQEV (reference sequence). Trimming cost V 3 bases and J 0 bases, with 8 bases left between them. This CDR3 region has 15 residues. The CDR3 region is CASSLYRSNTGQLYF. Incomplete CDR3 DNA: TGTGCCAGCAGTCTTTACAGATCAAACACCGGGCAGCTCTAC.

This clone showed up just a few times. Gene names and germline match the mouse. The read ends 1 residue early relative to the CDR3; the germline J gene fills the gap. This chain uses TRBV12-2 with TRBJ2-7, with D perhaps matching TRBD1 (6 bases). The CDR3 totals 13 residues. Deletions cut 6 bases from V and 0 bases from J, with 11 bases between. Germline CDR1 SGHLS, CDR2 HYDKME. The covered CDR3 bases are TGTGCCAGCCGCGACAGGAGCTCCTATGAACAGTAC. This translates into CASRDRSSYEQY. The complete CDR3 protein is CASRDRSSYEQYF.

In its sample, this clone is large. Gene and germline names: mouse. Sequencing ends 1 residue short of the CDR3 end; the germline J gene provides the rest. The gene calls are TRBV15 and TRBJ2-7; tentative D call: TRBD2 (5 bases). V was shortened by 8 bases and J by 0 bases, with 11 bases between the two germline ends. The CDR3 covers 13 residues. Germline V gives CDR1 SGHND, CDR2 FRSKSL. The CDR3 loop reads CASRLPSSYEQYF. CDR3 DNA (partial): TGTGCCAGCCGACTGCCGAGCTCCTATGAACAGTAC.

Concerning this clone: Gene names and germline refer to mouse. The read falls 1 residue short of the CDR3 end, and the missing part is taken from the germline J gene. This rearrangement joins TRBV13-3 to TRBJ2-4; 11 bases line up with TRBD1. The CDR3 totals 15 residues. The V segment lost 7 bases and the J segment 0 bases; nucleotides outside the gene matches: 4. CDR1 NNHDY and CDR2 SYVADS come from the germline V gene. This CDR3 reads CASRDRGESQNTLYF. The covered CDR3 bases are TGTGCCAGCCGGGACAGGGGGGAGAGTCAAAACACCTTGTAC.

As to this clone: The gene names given are mouse names. The CDR3 loop is CASSIAGGAPDTQYF. Partial CDR3 DNA: TGTGCCAGCAGTATTGCTGGGGGGGCGCCAGACACCCAGTAC. The V and J genes are TRBV19 and TRBJ2-5, with TRBD2 matching 10 bases. The DNA ends 1 residue before the CDR3 does, and the rest of the CDR3 is filled in from the germline J gene. CDR1 FNHDT and CDR2 SITEND come from the germline V gene (reference sequence). V was pared by 2 bases and J by 5 bases, with 5 bases of the junction left unmatched. CDR3 length: 15 residues.

As concerns this clone: The genes are named according to mouse. The CDR3 goes on 1 residue after the read ends, and that part is filled in from the germline J gene. The rearrangement links TRBV24 to TRBJ2-7; 8 bases fit TRBD2. From germline, CDR1 is KGHTA and CDR2 FRNEEI. With 8 bases clipped from V and 7 bases from J, the junction kept 7 bases outside the gene matches. CDR3 length: 12 amino acids. CDR3 residues: CASPWGAREQYF. Partial CDR3 DNA: TGTGCCAGCCCCTGGGGGGCGAGGGAACAGTAC.

With respect to this clone: Gene names and germline match the mouse. The read ends 1 residue shy of where the CDR3 ends; the end is completed using the germline J gene. The gene calls are TRBV16 and TRBJ2-1, with 7 bases fitting TRBD1. CDR1 SGHSA and CDR2 FRNQAP come from the germline V gene. The trim removed 4 bases at V and 2 bases at J, leaving 5 bases unmatched. The CDR3 contains 15 residues. CDR3 bases read: TGTGCAAGCAGCTCCTACAGGGGAGACTATGCTGAGCAGTTC. Encoded protein: CASSSYRGDYAEQF. The full CDR3 sequence reads CASSSYRGDYAEQFF.

Remarks on this clone: The listed genes are named as in mouse. The read ends 1 residue shy of where the CDR3 ends; the end is completed using the germline J gene. V gene TRBV3 combines with J gene TRBJ1-3, with TRBD1 identical over 10 bases. Trimming cost V 4 bases and J 4 bases; bases outside gene matches: 4. The CDR3 is 15 amino acids. The germline V gene has CDR1 SNHLY and CDR2 FYNGKV (reference sequence). CDR3 amino acids: CASSSDRGRGNTLYF. CDR3 DNA, as far as it was read: TGTGCCAGCAGCTCCGACAGGGGGCGAGGAAATACGCTCTAT. Using reference TRBV3 and TRBJ1-3 for the parts outside the CDR3, the full variable domain is GPKVLQIPSHQIIDMGQMVTLNCDPVSNHLYFYWYKQILGQQMEFLVNFYNGKVMEKSKLFKDQFSVERPDGSYFTLKIQPTALEDSAVYFCASSSDRGRGNTLYFGEGSRLIVV.

This clone was seen only a few times. Gene names refer to mouse genes. The read ends 1 residue shy of where the CDR3 ends; the end is completed using the germline J gene. The gene calls are TRBV12-1 and TRBJ2-1, with 8 bases that match TRBD2. Germline V gives CDR1 SGHSN, CDR2 HYEKVE. Trimming took 1 base from V and 3 from J; bases not matched to a gene: 4. The CDR3 loop spans 15 amino acids. This CDR3 reads CASSLGGTGYAEQFF. The covered CDR3 bases are TGTGCCAGCTCTCTGGGGGGGACTGGCTATGCTGAGCAGTTC.

Remarks on this clone: It differs at one base from a far larger clone, so likely a read error. Genes and germline are mouse. The CDR3 end falls 1 residue outside the read, so it is completed with the germline J gene. The chain recombines TRBV12-1 with TRBJ2-1; D is unclear. CDR3 length equals 14 residues. V dropped 2 bases and J dropped 4 bases, with 11 bases sitting between them. CDR1 is SGHSN, CDR2 HYEKVE, per germline. The CDR3 DNA, read in part, is TGTGCCAGCTCTCCACCGGGAAAATATGCTGAGCAGTTC. Amino acid sequence: CASSPPGKYAEQF. The entire CDR3 protein reads CASSPPGKYAEQFF.

With respect to this clone: Gene and germline names: mouse. The missing CDR3 end, 1 residue past where the read stops, is filled in from the germline J gene. The genes are TRBV23 and TRBJ2-2. This CDR3 is built from 14 residues. Per the germline V gene, CDR1 is KGHTA and CDR2 is FQNQQP. CDR3 sequence: CSSSQGASTGQLYF. The part of the CDR3 DNA that was read is TGCTCCAGCAGTCAGGGGGCGAGCACCGGGCAGCTCTAC.

By frequency in the sample, this clone is large. Germline and genes here are mouse. CDR3 bases read: TGTGGTGCTAGGGACGGGTACTATGCTGAGCAGTTC. Its protein product is CGARDGYYAEQF. The entire CDR3 protein is CGARDGYYAEQFF. This sequence joins TRBV20 and TRBJ2-1; D is undetermined. The observed sequence ends 1 residue before the CDR3 terminus, with the missing tail filled in from the germline J gene. Germline assignment: CDR1 GFQATS and CDR2 STVNSAI. V was clipped by 0 bases and J by 2 bases, with 5 bases between them. The CDR3 is 13 amino acids.